What follows are 6 T cell receptor beta chains derived from one specimen sequenced in a study of T cell responses to AZD1222 COVID-19 vaccine. Clones were sequenced by immunoSEQ multiplex PCR, and TCRdb holds only the in-frame ones, with some missing. The sample totals about 140,000 clones. Source material: peripheral blood. These receptor sequences come from an adult in good health.

V usage is TRBV10-2 and J usage is TRBJ1-2, with D uncertain. V dropped 4 bases and J dropped 4 bases, with 10 bases sitting between them. This CDR3 comprises 13 residues. The V gene's germline CDR1 is WSHSY and CDR2 SAAADI. CDR3 DNA: TGCGCCAGCAGTGCTGAACTGATCTATGGCTACACCTTC. Translation: CASSAELIYGYTF.

J is TRBJ1-4 and V is TRBV10-3; tentatively, D is TRBD1 (5 bases). The CDR3 spans 12 residues. In germline, CDR1 is ENHRY, CDR2 SYGVKD. V gave up 0 bases and J gave up 13 bases, with 9 bases separating them. As DNA, the CDR3 is TGTGCCATCAGTGAGTCAACGGGACGACTGTTTTTT. It translates to CAISESTGRLFF.

The rearrangement links TRBV5-6 to TRBJ1-2; D is perhaps TRBD1 (5 bases). V lost 4 bases to trimming and J lost 2 bases, with 12 bases between them. The germline V gene encodes CDR1 SGHDT and CDR2 YYEEEE. This CDR3 contains 14 residues. In DNA form, the CDR3 reads TGTGCCAGCAGCCCCTCCCCAGGGAACTATGGCTACACCTTC. This codes for CASSPSPGNYGYTF.

The chain links TRBV11-1 to TRBJ2-3; weak D call: TRBD2 (6 bases). V was cut by 8 bases and J by 1 base, with 16 bases left in between. Germline CDR1 and CDR2: SGHAT and FQDESV (reference sequence). The CDR3 consists of 15 residues. The chain's CDR3 is CASRMEASGTDTQYF. The CDR3, as DNA: TGTGCCAGCCGTATGGAGGCTAGCGGCACAGATACGCAGTATTTT.

The genes are TRBV13 and TRBJ1-2; D remains ambiguous. CDR1 PRHDT and CDR2 FYEKMQ come from the germline V gene (reference sequence). This CDR3 has 14 amino acids. V was pared by 3 bases and J by 4 bases, with 12 bases between. The CDR3 loop reads CASSLALEPYGYTF. Written as DNA, the CDR3 is TGTGCCAGCAGCTTGGCGCTCGAACCCTATGGCTACACCTTC.

The V call is TRBV19, the J call TRBJ2-2; D is uncertain. Trimming left V 1 base short and J 1 base short, with 4 bases between. Germline V CDR1 and CDR2: LNHDA, SQIVND (reference sequence). The CDR3 spans 14 residues. The CDR3 bases are TGTGCCAGTAGTATAGGTGGGAACACCGGGGAGCTGTTTTTT. This codes for CASSIGGNTGELFF.